The rows below give T cell receptor beta chains drawn from one sample of a study of T cells in Graves' hyperthyroidism and ophthalmopathy. TCRdb redid the calling of the multiplex PCR reads with MiXCR, one entry per CDR3 protein. Altogether approximately 420,000 distinct CDR3 sequences are present, around 13% being singletons, with the ten largest covering more than 4.5%. The sequenced sample consisted of blood. Every receptor here comes from a woman aged 18-29 years with Graves' hyperthyroidism. Both conserved end residues are part of each CDR3. Fields, in order: D gene, clone size, V gene, J gene, CDR3 DNA, CDR3 protein. The D gene is left open where the match is weak. Clone size is stated in some rows and not others, as once, few, many or a class when expanded.

TRBD2,many,TRBV20-1,TRBJ2-5,TGCAGTGCTAGATCTCCTAGCGGGAGTTGGCAAGAGACCCAGTACTTC,CSARSPSGSWQETQYF
TRBD2,many,TRBV30,TRBJ2-5,TGTGCCTGGAGTGTACTGGGGGGGAGAGCAGAGACCCAGTACTTC,CAWSVLGGRAETQYF
-,many,TRBV5-1,TRBJ2-5,TGCGCCAGCAGCTTGGGGACAGCGAGCGGCCGGGAGACCCAGTACTTC,CASSLGTASGRETQYF
-,few,TRBV2,TRBJ2-2,TGTGCCAGCAGTGGGGGAGGCAGGGGAGCCGGGGAGCTGTTTTTT,CASSGGGRGAGELFF
-,many,TRBV3-1,TRBJ2-7,TGTGCCAGCAGCCCCCGGGACTGGGGCTACGAGCAGTACTTC,CASSPRDWGYEQYF
-,many,TRBV28,TRBJ1-2,TGTGCCAGCAGGACTTATGGGGACTATGGCTACACCTTC,CASRTYGDYGYTF
-,few,TRBV30,TRBJ1-3,TGTGCCTGGAGTGTACTGATGGGAAACACCATATATTTT,CAWSVLMGNTIYF
-,-,TRBV25-1,TRBJ2-5,TGTGCCAGCAGTGAATGGACCCAAGAGACCCAGTACTTC,CASSEWTQETQYF
TRBD2,many,TRBV6-6,TRBJ2-7,TGTGCCAGCAGTTACCGGGGACTAGCGGGAGACGAGCAGTACTTC,CASSYRGLAGDEQYF
-,many,TRBV18,TRBJ1-4,TGTGCCAGCTCACCAGAAGCAGGTTATGAAAAACTGTTTTTT,CASSPEAGYEKLFF
TRBD1,-,TRBV9,TRBJ1-3,TGTGCCAGCAGCCCATCGGGACAGGGCGCGGGAAACACCATATATTTT,CASSPSGQGAGNTIYF
-,many,TRBV12-5,TRBJ2-1,TGTGCTAGTGTTGGGATCAAGGGTGGTTACGATGAGCAGTTCTTC,CASVGIKGGYDEQFF
TRBD1,few,TRBV5-1,TRBJ2-7,TGCGCCAGCAGCCCCGGACAGGGGGGATTGTCCTACGAGCAGTACTTC,CASSPGQGGLSYEQYF
TRBD1,many,TRBV7-2,TRBJ2-1,TGTGCCAGCAGCTTAGCACCGGGGACAGGGAATGAGCAGTTCTTC,CASSLAPGTGNEQFF
-,-,TRBV7-2,TRBJ2-2,TGTGCCAGCAGCTTTAATCAGGGGGAGCTGTTTTTT,CASSFNQGELFF
TRBD1,many,TRBV10-3,TRBJ1-5,TGTGCCATCAGCCCGGGACAGAACAATCAGCCCCAGCATTTT,CAISPGQNNQPQHF
TRBD2,once,TRBV28,TRBJ2-1,TGTGCCAGCAGCCCAAATATCGGGGGGGGCGGGGGGCAGTTCTTC,CASSPNIGGGGGQFF
-,many,TRBV5-8,TRBJ2-7,TGTGCCAGCAGCCGCCGAACCATTACAGGGTACGAGCAGTACTTC,CASSRRTITGYEQYF
TRBD2,many,TRBV20-1,TRBJ2-3,TGCAGTGCTAGACGGGAGGGCAGAGATACGCAGTATTTT,CSARREGRDTQYF
TRBD1,many,TRBV7-8,TRBJ2-7,TGTGCCAGCAGCGACGGACAGGGAGTTTCCTACGAGCAGTACTTC,CASSDGQGVSYEQYF
TRBD2,-,TRBV19,TRBJ2-1,TGTGCCAGTAAATCGGGGTGGGGCGGGAGGGCCTCCGATGAGCAGTTCTTC,CASKSGWGGRASDEQFF
TRBD1,-,TRBV2,TRBJ2-7,TGTGCCACCGGGACAGGGTATCTGTACGAGCAGTACTTC,CATGTGYLYEQYF
TRBD1,many,TRBV20-1,TRBJ1-1,TGCAGTGCTAGGCGGACAGGGCGCGTAATAGGCACTGAAGCTTTCTTT,CSARRTGRVIGTEAFF
-,many,TRBV3-1,TRBJ2-2,TGTGCCAGCAGCCAAACGCAGGGAACCGGGGAGCTGTTTTTT,CASSQTQGTGELFF
-,many,TRBV11-2,TRBJ2-7,TGTGCCAGCAGCATCTCGGCGTCCTACGAGCAGTACTTC,CASSISASYEQYF
-,-,TRBV27,TRBJ2-1,TGTGCCAGCACCGGAATTGGCGGGACTCGAAATGAGCAGTTCTTC,CASTGIGGTRNEQFF
TRBD2,-,TRBV20-1,TRBJ2-7,TGCAGTGCTAGCCGGGACTACGGCTACGAGCAGTACTTC,CSASRDYGYEQYF
-,many,TRBV27,TRBJ2-2,TGTGCCAGCAGTTTAACCCCTAGAACCGCGTCGAACACCGGGGAGCTGTTTTTT,CASSLTPRTASNTGELFF
-,many,TRBV18,TRBJ2-2,TGTGCCAGCTCACCACGGGGACAAAAGACCGGGGAGCTGTTTTTT,CASSPRGQKTGELFF
-,-,TRBV5-1,TRBJ2-5,TGCGCCAGCAGCTTGGTGTCAGTCCTCGTCGAAGAGACCCAGTACTTC,CASSLVSVLVEETQYF
-,-,TRBV30,TRBJ1-5,TGTGCCTGGCAGGCGGGGGGGATTGATCAGCCCCAGCATTTT,CAWQAGGIDQPQHF
TRBD1,many,TRBV7-9,TRBJ1-2,TGTGCCAGCAGCCGACGGACAGGGGTTAATGGCTACACCTTC,CASSRRTGVNGYTF
-,few,TRBV30,TRBJ1-6,TGTGCCTGGAGTGGGCAGGATAATTCACCCCTCCACTTT,CAWSGQDNSPLHF